The clone carrying this TCR beta chain occurred once. The sample belongs to a study of T cell changes during pregnancy in multiple sclerosis. TCRdb keeps only in-frame clones here, not all; method: immunoSEQ multiplex PCR. The sample contains approximately 120,000 clones, roughly 96% of which appear only once. V was clipped by 7 bases and J by 0 bases; unmatched bases: 6. This CDR3 has 14 residues. CDR1 is MDHEN and CDR2 is SYDVKM in the germline V gene. This receptor was obtained from a female donor with multiple sclerosis, enrolled in a pregnancy study. The material sequenced was peripheral blood, taken after pregnancy. This chain links TRBV28 with TRBJ2-7; 7 nucleotides match TRBD2. The CDR3 DNA reads as TGTGCCAGCACCGGGACTATCGCCTCCTACGAGCAGTACTTC. Amino acids: CASTGTIASYEQYF.